The clone carrying this T cell receptor (beta chain) was detected ten times or more. The source of the sample is a study of T cells in Graves' hyperthyroidism and ophthalmopathy. TCR beta CDR3 regions were amplified from RNA transcripts. The TCR CDR3 first-round RT-PCR relied on the HTBI primer set. TCRdb ran MiXCR on the multiplex PCR reads and lists one entry per CDR3 protein. The sample holds more than 300,000 distinct CDR3 sequences, about a sixth seen once. The CDR3 has 16 amino acids. The V gene's germline CDR1 is SNHLY and CDR2 FYNNEI. V dropped 4 bases and J dropped 1 base, with 13 bases sitting between them. The blood specimen was taken at initial hyperthyroidism diagnosis, before any ophthalmopathy symptoms.

This clonotype originated in a woman in her 30s with Graves' hyperthyroidism that later progressed to Graves' ophthalmopathy. This chain joins TRBV2 and TRBJ2-2, with no clear D. Sequencing used blood. The CDR3 here is CASSGDQILNTGELFF. The CDR3 nucleotides read TGTGCCAGCAGTGGTGACCAGATCTTGAACACCGGGGAGCTGTTTTTT.